A selection of T cell receptor beta chains follows, all from one sample in a study of monozygotic twins with inflammatory bowel disease. TCRdb reanalyzed the 5' RACE reads and collapses them to one entry per CDR3 protein, without DNA. There are around 450,000 distinct CDR3 sequences in the sample, with 2% to 2.5% held by the top ten. The sequenced sample was blood. These receptors came from a human donor with ulcerative colitis or Crohn's disease, or a healthy co-twin of an affected twin (not recorded which). Each CDR3 is given with its conserved first and last residue. Each record gives: V gene, J gene, CDR3 protein.

V: TRBV12-3/TRBV12-4; J: TRBJ2-2; CDR3: CASSLRQGGTGELFF
V: TRBV3-1; J: TRBJ1-5; CDR3: CASSAEGVGQPQHF
V: TRBV19; J: TRBJ2-1; CDR3: CASTPSRYNEQFF
V: TRBV28; J: TRBJ2-7; CDR3: CASSQPAASYEQYF
V: TRBV20-1; J: TRBJ2-7; CDR3: CSARKFGLGTSYEQYF
V: TRBV4-1; J: TRBJ2-7; CDR3: CASSLSAGGNYEQYF
V: TRBV28; J: TRBJ1-5; CDR3: CAAMDNDKGGQPQHF
V: TRBV5-1; J: TRBJ2-2; CDR3: CASSLDPGSNTGELFF
V: TRBV6-1; J: TRBJ1-1; CDR3: CASKRTGEYTEAFF
V: TRBV5-1; J: TRBJ2-2; CDR3: CASTHSLGTGELFF
V: TRBV5-1; J: TRBJ2-7; CDR3: CASSTGLAGAGEQYF
V: TRBV30; J: TRBJ1-1; CDR3: CAWGQGSTEAFF
V: TRBV7-2; J: TRBJ1-1; CDR3: CASSQSTLWSEAFF
V: TRBV25-1; J: TRBJ2-3; CDR3: CASGGQPTQYF
V: TRBV5-1; J: TRBJ1-1; CDR3: CASSMLGMNTEAFF
V: TRBV4-1; J: TRBJ2-1; CDR3: CASSQDQLAAAPYNEQFF
V: TRBV7-9; J: TRBJ2-6; CDR3: CASSLAEGASGANVLTF
V: TRBV18; J: TRBJ1-1; CDR3: CASSSQATAQGNTEAFF
V: TRBV4-2; J: TRBJ2-3; CDR3: CASSQDKADTQYF
V: TRBV20-1; J: TRBJ2-3; CDR3: CSARGSGRDTQYF
V: TRBV28; J: TRBJ1-2; CDR3: CASRSGTGKTYGYTF
V: TRBV2; J: TRBJ2-1; CDR3: CASKGGAYNEQFF
V: TRBV10-3; J: TRBJ1-3; CDR3: CAISESRMGSSGNTIYF
V: TRBV7-2; J: TRBJ2-1; CDR3: CASRLRQGSSYNEQFF
V: TRBV19; J: TRBJ1-2; CDR3: CASLETGSYGYTF
V: TRBV5-1; J: TRBJ1-3; CDR3: CASSIQPQGPSGNTIYF
V: TRBV20-1; J: TRBJ1-3; CDR3: CSAEGQGGNTIYF
V: TRBV5-1; J: TRBJ2-1; CDR3: CASSSPGGMYNEQFF
V: TRBV10-3; J: TRBJ1-4; CDR3: CAIGTGALNEKLFF
V: TRBV4-1; J: TRBJ2-5; CDR3: CASSQDTRPTETQYF
V: TRBV5-1; J: TRBJ2-7; CDR3: CASSLGVHYEQYF
V: TRBV6-1; J: TRBJ1-5; CDR3: CASISSGGGQPQHF
V: TRBV3-1; J: TRBJ2-3; CDR3: CASSQARGQTDTQYF
V: TRBV7-2; J: TRBJ1-2; CDR3: CASSPPSIYGYTF
V: TRBV20-1; J: TRBJ2-1; CDR3: CSARDPRVPSNEQFF
V: TRBV28; J: TRBJ1-1; CDR3: CASRTTGGMSSEAFF
V: TRBV12-3/TRBV12-4; J: TRBJ2-2; CDR3: CASTGPTNTGELFF
V: TRBV21-1; J: TRBJ2-7; CDR3: CASSKNFLSSYEQYF
V: TRBV5-1; J: TRBJ2-2; CDR3: CASSLEGPTGELFF
V: TRBV20-1; J: TRBJ2-7; CDR3: CSARDLAGVMYEQYF
V: TRBV11-2; J: TRBJ2-1; CDR3: CASSPASGGLNEQFF
V: TRBV3-1; J: TRBJ2-3; CDR3: CATWGSGTDTQYF
V: TRBV18; J: TRBJ2-1; CDR3: CASSPPTGRSYNEQFF
V: TRBV10-3; J: TRBJ1-5; CDR3: CATHRDSNQPQHF
V: TRBV7-9; J: TRBJ1-2; CDR3: CASSQTGTGNHLYGYTF